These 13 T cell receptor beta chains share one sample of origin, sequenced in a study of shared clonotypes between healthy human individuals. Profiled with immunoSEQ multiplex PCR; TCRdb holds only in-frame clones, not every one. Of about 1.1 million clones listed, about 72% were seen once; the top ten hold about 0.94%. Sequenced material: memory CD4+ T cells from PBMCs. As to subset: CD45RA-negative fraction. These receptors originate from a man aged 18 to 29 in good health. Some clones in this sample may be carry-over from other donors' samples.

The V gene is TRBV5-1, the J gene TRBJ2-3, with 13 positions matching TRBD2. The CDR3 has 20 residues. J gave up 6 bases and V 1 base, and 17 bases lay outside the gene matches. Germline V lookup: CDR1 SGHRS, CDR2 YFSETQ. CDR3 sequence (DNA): TGCGCCAGCAGCTTGTCAACGGGACTAGCGGGATTTACGAAAAGGGATACGCAGTATTTT. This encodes CASSLSTGLAGFTKRDTQYF.

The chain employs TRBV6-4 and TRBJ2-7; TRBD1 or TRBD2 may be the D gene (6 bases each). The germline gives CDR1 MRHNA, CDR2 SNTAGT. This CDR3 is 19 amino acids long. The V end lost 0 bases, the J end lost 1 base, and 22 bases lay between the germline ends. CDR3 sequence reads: CASSDSYAGRGAISYEQYF. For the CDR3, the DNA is TGTGCCAGCAGTGACTCGTACGCGGGTAGGGGGGCTATTTCCTACGAGCAGTACTTC.

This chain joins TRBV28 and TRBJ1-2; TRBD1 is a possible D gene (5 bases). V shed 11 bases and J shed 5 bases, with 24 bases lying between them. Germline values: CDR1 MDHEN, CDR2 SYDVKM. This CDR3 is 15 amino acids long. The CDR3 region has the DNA TGTGCCTGCTGGGCGACAGACGAAACTCAATATGGCTACACCTTC. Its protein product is CACWATDETQYGYTF.

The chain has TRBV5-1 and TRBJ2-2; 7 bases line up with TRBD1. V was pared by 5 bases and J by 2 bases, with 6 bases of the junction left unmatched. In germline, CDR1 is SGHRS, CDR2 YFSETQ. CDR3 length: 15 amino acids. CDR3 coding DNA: TGCGCCAGCAGTAGGGACAGCCCTAACACCGGGGAGCTGTTTTTT. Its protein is CASSRDSPNTGELFF. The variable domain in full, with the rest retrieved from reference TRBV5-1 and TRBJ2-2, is KAGVTQTPRYLIKTRGQQVTLSCSPISGHRSVSWYQQTPGQGLQFLFEYFSETQRNKGNFPGRFSGRQFSNSRSEMNVSTLELGDSALYLCASSRDSPNTGELFFGEGSRLTVL.

The CDR3 DNA reads as TGTGCCAGCAGCCAAGAAGCACTAACTCCCTACGAGCAGTACTTC. Encoded protein: CASSQEALTPYEQYF. The chain couples TRBV14 to TRBJ2-7; the D is unclear. The CDR3 is 15 residues long. V dropped 0 bases and J dropped 2 bases, with 11 bases sitting between them. The V gene's germline CDR1 is SGHDN and CDR2 FVKESK.

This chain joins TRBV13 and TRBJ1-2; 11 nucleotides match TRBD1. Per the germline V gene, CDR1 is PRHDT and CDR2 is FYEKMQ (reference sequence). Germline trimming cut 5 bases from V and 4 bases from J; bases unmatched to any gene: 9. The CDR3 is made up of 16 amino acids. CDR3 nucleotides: TGTGCCAGCAGCGCTACCGGGACAGGGGGAATCTATGGCTACACCTTC. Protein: CASSATGTGGIYGYTF.

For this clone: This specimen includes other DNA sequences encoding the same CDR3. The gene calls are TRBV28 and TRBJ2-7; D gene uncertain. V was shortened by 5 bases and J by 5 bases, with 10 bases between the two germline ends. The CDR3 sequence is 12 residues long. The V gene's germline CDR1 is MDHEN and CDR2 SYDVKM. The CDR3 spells CASSPRLHEQYF. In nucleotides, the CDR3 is TGTGCCAGCAGTCCCCGTCTCCACGAGCAGTACTTC. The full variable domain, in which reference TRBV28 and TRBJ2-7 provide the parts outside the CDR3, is DVKVTQSSRYLVKRTGEKVFLECVQDMDHENMFWYRQDPGLGLRLIYFSYDVKMKEKGDIPEGYSVSREKKERFSLILESASTNQTSMYLCASSPRLHEQYFGPGTRLTVT.

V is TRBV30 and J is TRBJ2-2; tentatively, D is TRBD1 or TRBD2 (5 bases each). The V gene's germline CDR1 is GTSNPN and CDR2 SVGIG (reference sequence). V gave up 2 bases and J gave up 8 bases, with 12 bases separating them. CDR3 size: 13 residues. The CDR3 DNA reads TGTGCCTGGAGTATCGGGACCAGAGGGGAGCTGTTTTTT. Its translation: CAWSIGTRGELFF.

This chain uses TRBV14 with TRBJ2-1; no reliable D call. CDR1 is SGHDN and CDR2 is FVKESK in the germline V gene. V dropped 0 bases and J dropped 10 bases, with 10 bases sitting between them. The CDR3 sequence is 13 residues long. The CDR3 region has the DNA TGTGCCAGCAGCCAAGATCTAATACAGGAGCAGTTCTTC. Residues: CASSQDLIQEQFF.

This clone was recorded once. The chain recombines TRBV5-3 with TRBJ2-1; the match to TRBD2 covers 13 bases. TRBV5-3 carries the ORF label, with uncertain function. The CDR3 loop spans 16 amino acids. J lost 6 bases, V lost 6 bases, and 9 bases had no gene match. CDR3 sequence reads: CARTDTGLAGRNEQFF. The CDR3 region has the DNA TGTGCCAGAACAGATACGGGACTAGCGGGACGCAATGAGCAGTTCTTC.

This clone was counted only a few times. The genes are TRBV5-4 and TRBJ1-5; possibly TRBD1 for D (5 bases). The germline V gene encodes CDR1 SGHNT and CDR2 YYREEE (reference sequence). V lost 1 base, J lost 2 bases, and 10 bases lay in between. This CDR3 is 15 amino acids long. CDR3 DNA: TGTGCCAGCAGCTTGTGGGGGTATGGCAATCAGCCCCAGCATTTT. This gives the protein CASSLWGYGNQPQHF.

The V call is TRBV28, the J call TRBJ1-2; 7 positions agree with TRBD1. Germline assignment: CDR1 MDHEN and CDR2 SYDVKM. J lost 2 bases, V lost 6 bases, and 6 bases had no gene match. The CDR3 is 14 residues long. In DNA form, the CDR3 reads TGTGCCAGCAGACATGACAGGGTGAACTATGGCTACACCTTC. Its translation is CASRHDRVNYGYTF.

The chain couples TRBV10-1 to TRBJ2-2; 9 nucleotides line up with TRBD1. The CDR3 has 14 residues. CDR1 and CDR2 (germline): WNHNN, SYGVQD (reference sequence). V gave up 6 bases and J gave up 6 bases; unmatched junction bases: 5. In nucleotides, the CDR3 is TGCGCCAGCAGCGGGGGACAGGGTTCCGGGGAGCTGTTTTTT. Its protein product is CASSGGQGSGELFF.